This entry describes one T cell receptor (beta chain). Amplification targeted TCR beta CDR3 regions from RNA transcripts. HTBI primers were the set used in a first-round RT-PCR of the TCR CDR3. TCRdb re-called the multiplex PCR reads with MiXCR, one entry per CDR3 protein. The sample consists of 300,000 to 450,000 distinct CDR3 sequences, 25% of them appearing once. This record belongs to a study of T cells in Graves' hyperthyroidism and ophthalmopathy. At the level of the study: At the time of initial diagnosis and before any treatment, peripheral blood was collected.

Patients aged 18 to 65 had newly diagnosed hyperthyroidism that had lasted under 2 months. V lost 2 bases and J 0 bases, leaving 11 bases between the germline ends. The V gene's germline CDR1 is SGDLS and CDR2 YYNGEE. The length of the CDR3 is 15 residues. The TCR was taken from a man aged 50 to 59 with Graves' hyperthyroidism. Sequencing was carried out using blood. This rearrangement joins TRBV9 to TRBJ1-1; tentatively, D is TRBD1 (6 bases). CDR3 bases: TGTGCCAGCAGCGTGGACAGTACGATGAACACTGAAGCTTTCTTT. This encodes CASSVDSTMNTEAFF.